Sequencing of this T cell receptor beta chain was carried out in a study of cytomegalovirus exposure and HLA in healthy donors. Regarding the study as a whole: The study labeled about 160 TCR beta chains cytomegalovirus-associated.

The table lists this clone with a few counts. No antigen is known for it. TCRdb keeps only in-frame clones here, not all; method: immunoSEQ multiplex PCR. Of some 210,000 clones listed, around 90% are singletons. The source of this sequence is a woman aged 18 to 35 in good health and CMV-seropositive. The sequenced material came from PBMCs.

In nucleotides, the CDR3 is TGTGCCAGCAGTCTTAACACGGGGACCCAGTACTTC. Its translation: CASSLNTGTQYF. The chain combines TRBV7-2 with TRBJ2-5; no clear D. Germline V gives CDR1 SGHTA, CDR2 FQGNSA. The CDR3 has 12 residues. V lost 6 bases and J 7 bases, leaving 12 bases between the germline ends.